The sequence of this T cell receptor beta chain was determined in a study of identifying expanded T cells in peripheral blood. Study observations and caveats: Technical replicates showed approximately 1.2 changed clones; two weeks around 15; four weeks 19. Variance in clone template counts between approximately 2-week samples significantly increased with total template count across all healthy donors.

The CDR3 is made up of 18 amino acids. V was pared by 3 bases and J by 0 bases, with 9 bases of the junction left unmatched. Per germline, CDR1 SGHTA and CDR2 FQGNSA. TCRdb's copy holds only in-frame clones and misses some; the assay was immunoSEQ multiplex PCR. The table records about 100,000 clones, 87% of them present only once. Healthy donors had no documented immune events, such as infections, while sampled. Details on this clone: The antigen remains undetermined.

The TCR was taken from a person aged 18 to 75 in good health. Sequenced: blood. V is TRBV7-2 and J is TRBJ2-3; 10 nucleotides agree with TRBD2. The DNA of the CDR3 is TGTGCCAGCAGCTTGGGGCTAGCGGGGGTTACTAGCACAGATACGCAGTATTTT. This sequence encodes CASSLGLAGVTSTDTQYF.